Included here is one T cell receptor beta chain sequence, with context. Its specificity is unknown. This table comes from immunoSEQ multiplex PCR, and its TCRdb copy is limited to in-frame clones, with some not included. Of some 80,000 clones listed, roughly 90% were seen once; the top ten hold over 0.55%. The sample originates from a study of OX40 agonist ivuxolimab in advanced cancers. Overall study results and limits: Expanded clones were, on average, more numerous in CD8+ T cells than in CD4+.

The clonotype was recovered from an adult with an advanced solid tumor such as melanoma, head and neck, liver or kidney cancer. The sequences come from CD4+ or CD8+ T cells sorted from blood, collected in a trial of the OX40 agonist ivuxolimab.

CDR3 in DNA: TGTGCCTGGAGTGTACGGATCGTGAGTGGGCATTTT. Protein product: CAWSVRIVSGHF. The V gene is TRBV30, the J gene TRBJ1-5; D is unclear. CDR3 length: 12 residues. The germline V gene encodes CDR1 GTSNPN and CDR2 SVGIG (reference sequence). V lost 0 bases and J lost 15, with 15 bases in between.